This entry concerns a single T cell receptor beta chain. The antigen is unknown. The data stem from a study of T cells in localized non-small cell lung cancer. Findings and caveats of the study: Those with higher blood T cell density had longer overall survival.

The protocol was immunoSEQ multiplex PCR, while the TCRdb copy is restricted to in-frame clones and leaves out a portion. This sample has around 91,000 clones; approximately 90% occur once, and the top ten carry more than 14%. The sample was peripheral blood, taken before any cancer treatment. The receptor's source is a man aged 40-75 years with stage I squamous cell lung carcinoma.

Written as DNA, the CDR3 is TGCGCCAGCAGCGTACAGGGGGCTAGTGAAAAACTGTTTTTT. This sequence encodes CASSVQGASEKLFF. This chain uses TRBV5-1 with TRBJ1-4; 9 nucleotides align to TRBD1. The CDR3 contains 14 residues. In germline, CDR1 is SGHRS, CDR2 YFSETQ. The V and J ends lost 4 bases and 7 bases, in that order; junction bases with no gene match: 5.